The rows below give T cell receptor beta chains drawn from one sample of a study of T cell responses to AZD1222 COVID-19 vaccine. The method was immunoSEQ multiplex PCR; TCRdb's version includes in-frame clones alone and lacks a portion of them. The sample has under 40,000 clones, approximately 80% seen once. Sequenced here: peripheral blood, sampled 28 days after the second AZD1222 dose. The receptors originated from an adult who received the AZD1222 COVID-19 vaccine. CDR3s include the opening cysteine and the closing phenylalanine or tryptophan. Each record gives: V gene, J gene, clone size, D gene, CDR3 DNA, CDR3 protein. D genes are given only for firm matches. Only part of the rows carry a size: once, few, many, or a class if the clone is expanded.

>TRBV27|TRBJ2-1|once|TRBD1
TGTGCCACCCTAACAGGGGACAATGAGCAGTTCTTC
CATLTGDNEQFF
>TRBV5-1|TRBJ1-3|-|-
TGCGCCAGCAGCTTGGCTCGTCAGGGAGGAAACACCATATATTTT
CASSLARQGGNTIYF
>TRBV4-1|TRBJ1-1|-|TRBD1
TGCGCCAGCAGCCAAGGGGGACAGCTGAACACTGAAGCTTTCTTT
CASSQGGQLNTEAFF
>TRBV28|TRBJ2-7|-|TRBD1
TGTGCCACACACCTGTCGGGACAGGGCTCCTACGAGCAGTACTTC
CATHLSGQGSYEQYF
>TRBV30|TRBJ2-1|-|-
TGTGCCTGGAGAGGAAAGCGGTCATACAATGAGCAGTTCTTC
CAWRGKRSYNEQFF
>TRBV6-4|TRBJ1-5|-|TRBD1
TGTGCCAGCAGTGAACAGGGGCAGGGGCAGCCCCAGCATTTT
CASSEQGQGQPQHF
>TRBV5-1|TRBJ1-4|-|TRBD1
TGCGCCAGCAGCCCACAGGGGGCGCGTAATGAAAAACTGTTTTTT
CASSPQGARNEKLFF
>TRBV15|TRBJ2-1|-|TRBD2
TGTGCCACCAGCAGAGCTTCTCGGTCTAGCGGGGACAATGAGCAGTTCTTC
CATSRASRSSGDNEQFF
>TRBV5-1|TRBJ2-3|-|-
TGCGCCAGCAGCTTGGCCGCTAGGCCAGATACGCAGTATTTT
CASSLAARPDTQYF
>TRBV28|TRBJ1-4|-|-
TGTGCCAGCAGTTTTCCTGGACAAAAACTGTTTTTT
CASSFPGQKLFF
>TRBV5-6|TRBJ1-1|-|-
TGTGCCAGCAGCTTGGGCACTTCGGTGAACACTGAAGCTTTCTTT
CASSLGTSVNTEAFF
>TRBV6-2/TRBV6-3|TRBJ2-1|-|-
TGTGCCAGCAGCCCCGGGGCCTCAGAGTACAATGAGCAGTTCTTC
CASSPGASEYNEQFF
>TRBV11-1|TRBJ2-5|-|TRBD1
TGTGCCAGCAGCACCGGGACAGGCCAAGAGACCCAGTACTTC
CASSTGTGQETQYF
>TRBV24-1|TRBJ1-2|few|TRBD1
TGTGCCACCAGTGAGTCTCCAGGGGGAGACTATGGCTACACCTTC
CATSESPGGDYGYTF
>TRBV12-3/TRBV12-4|TRBJ1-2|medium-sized|TRBD1
TGTGCCAGCAGTACAGGGGTTGTCTATGGCTACACCTTC
CASSTGVVYGYTF
>TRBV19|TRBJ1-1|-|-
TGTGCCAGTGCCCGGCAGGGGAACACTGAAGCTTTCTTT
CASARQGNTEAFF
>TRBV12-3/TRBV12-4|TRBJ2-7|few|-
TGTGCCAGCAGCCCCAGGGAAATGAGCGAGCAGTACTTC
CASSPREMSEQYF
>TRBV18|TRBJ1-1|-|TRBD1
TGTGCCAGCTCAGCGACAGGGGGCGCGGCTGAAGCTTTCTTT
CASSATGGAAEAFF
>TRBV25-1|TRBJ1-2|-|-
TGTGCCAGCAAGGGGAACGGTGTTAGCTATGGCTACACCTTC
CASKGNGVSYGYTF
>TRBV4-3|TRBJ2-1|-|-
TGCGCCAGCAGCCAAGAATGGAGGAATGAGCAGTTCTTC
CASSQEWRNEQFF
>TRBV10-3|TRBJ1-2|-|TRBD1
TGTGCCATCAGTGCGACAGGGGGCCGGGATGGCTACACCTTC
CAISATGGRDGYTF
>TRBV29-1|TRBJ2-2|-|-
TGCAGCGCGACAGGGAACACCGGGGAGCTGTTTTTT
CSATGNTGELFF
>TRBV6-2/TRBV6-3|TRBJ1-6|-|-
TGTGCCAGCAGCCCCCAGGATTCACCCCTCCACTTT
CASSPQDSPLHF
>TRBV7-2|TRBJ2-4|-|-
TGTGCCAGCAGCTTAGTAATTGGCAGGGTGGGCAAAAACATTCAGTACTTC
CASSLVIGRVGKNIQYF
>TRBV6-1|TRBJ2-3|-|TRBD2
TGTGCCAGCAGTGAAGTAGCGGGAGCAGATACGCAGTATTTT
CASSEVAGADTQYF
>TRBV18|TRBJ2-7|-|TRBD1
TGTGCCAGCTCACCCCCGACAGGGGCGACAGGGGAGCAGTACTTC
CASSPPTGATGEQYF